The next 25 T cell receptor beta chains were all read from a single sample in a study of T cells after somatic rescue of genetic block. Clones were sequenced by immunoSEQ multiplex PCR, and TCRdb holds only the in-frame ones, with some missing. Among about 67,000 clones listed, under 95% were seen once. Material for sequencing was peripheral blood mononuclear cells (PBMCs). The origin of the receptors is a man aged 35 to 55.

The chain carries TRBV27 and TRBJ1-5; TRBD1 matches at 10 bases. CDR3 length: 18 amino acids. Unmatched junction bases numbered 10, after V lost 2 bases and J lost 3 bases. The germline V gene has CDR1 MNHEY and CDR2 SMNVEV (reference sequence). Here the CDR3 reads CASSLRGTGDTSNQPQHF. As DNA, the CDR3 is TGTGCCAGCAGTTTAAGGGGGACAGGGGACACCTCCAATCAGCCCCAGCATTTT.

This chain uses TRBV6-5 with TRBJ2-3, with D uncertain. Trimming stripped 0 bases from V and 3 bases from J, with 7 bases between. There are 14 residues in the CDR3. Germline V lookup: CDR1 MNHEY, CDR2 SVGAGI. The CDR3 DNA follows: TGTGCCAGCAGTTACTCCCAGATAACAGATACGCAGTATTTT. As protein: CASSYSQITDTQYF.

The J gene is TRBJ1-2, the V gene TRBV6-1; 7 bases are a match to TRBD1. V was pared by 4 bases and J by 4 bases, with 6 bases of the junction left unmatched. Germline CDR1 MNHNS, CDR2 SASEGT. The CDR3 has 14 residues. CDR3 nucleotides: TGTGCCAGCAGTGTAACAGGGGTCGGCTATGGCTACACCTTC. Its protein product is CASSVTGVGYGYTF.

This sequence joins TRBV5-1 and TRBJ2-1; 13 bases align to TRBD2. Germline CDR1 reads SGHRS; CDR2 reads YFSETQ. V lost 6 bases, J lost 9 bases, and 9 bases stayed unmatched. The CDR3 loop spans 15 amino acids. Here the CDR3 DNA reads TGCGCCAGCACGCGCTGGACTAGCGGGAGCGGTGAGCAGTTCTTC. Translated, it gives CASTRWTSGSGEQFF.

The chain carries TRBV9 and TRBJ2-3; 11 bases are shared with TRBD2. The CDR3 is 17 residues long. Germline loops: CDR1 SGDLS, CDR2 YYNGEE. With V trimmed by 4 bases and J by 6 bases, 13 bases remained unmatched. In nucleotides, the CDR3 is TGTGCCAGCAGCCCCAACCCGACTAGCGGGGCGGGGGATACGCAGTATTTT. This encodes CASSPNPTSGAGDTQYF. The whole variable domain, filled in from reference TRBV9 and TRBJ2-3, reads DSGVTQTPKHLITATGQRVTLRCSPRSGDLSVYWYQQSLDQGLQFLIQYYNGEERAKGNILERFSAQQFPDLHSELNLSSLELGDSALYFCASSPNPTSGAGDTQYFGPGTRLTVL.

CDR3 loop: CASRISGGNSNQPQHF. The CDR3 DNA is TGTGCCAGCCGAATCTCGGGTGGGAATAGCAATCAGCCCCAGCATTTT. The V gene is TRBV27, the J gene TRBJ1-5; no firm D call. The germline V and J ends were trimmed by 8 bases and 0 bases, with 17 bases remaining between them. CDR1 and CDR2 from the germline V gene are MNHEY and SMNVEV (reference sequence). This CDR3 spans 16 amino acids.

The rearrangement links TRBV6-1 to TRBJ2-1; maybe TRBD2 (6 bases). The ends were cut back, 4 bases at V and 7 bases at J, with 11 bases in the middle. Germline-derived CDR1 and CDR2 are MNHNS and SASEGT. The CDR3 sequence is 13 residues long. Written as DNA, the CDR3 is TGTGCCAGCAGTGCGACTAGTGGGAATGAGCAGTTCTTC. Its protein product is CASSATSGNEQFF.

The chain links TRBV5-3 to TRBJ1-5, with D unclear. TRBV5-3 is flagged as an ORF with uncertain function. The V gene lost 6 bases and the J gene lost 9 bases, with 10 bases spanning the gap. The CDR3 has 11 amino acids. The CDR3 sequence: CARIGARPQHF. The CDR3 bases are TGTGCCAGAATTGGTGCTCGGCCCCAGCATTTT.

This clone has a single count. The rearrangement joins TRBV6-6 to TRBJ2-7; a weak D match, TRBD2 (5 bases). CDR3 length equals 11 residues. V was pared by 0 bases and J by 12 bases, with 9 bases between. Germline V gene sequence: CDR1 MNHNY, CDR2 SVGAGI (reference sequence). CDR3 nucleotides: TGTGCCAGCAGTTACTCGCGGGTGTGGTACTTC. As protein: CASSYSRVWYF.

This sequence joins TRBV28 and TRBJ2-1, with a weak D call TRBD2 (6 bases). The CDR3 sequence is 15 residues long. Trimming cost V 7 bases and J 5 bases, with 18 bases left between them. CDR1 MDHEN and CDR2 SYDVKM come from the germline V gene. This chain's CDR3 is CASMSSGGPNNEQFF. CDR3 coding DNA: TGTGCCAGCATGAGTTCAGGAGGGCCAAACAATGAGCAGTTCTTC.

The chain couples TRBV22-1 to TRBJ1-2. TRBV22-1 is annotated as a pseudogene. This CDR3 is 14 amino acids long. CDR3 sequence reads: CPGRAARKTYGYTF. The DNA for the CDR3 is TGTCCTGGGAGGGCAGCGAGAAAGACCTATGGCTACACCTTC.

The chain is built from TRBV27 and TRBJ2-3, with TRBD1 identical over 7 bases. This CDR3 has 15 amino acids. Germline CDR1 and CDR2: MNHEY and SMNVEV (reference sequence). The junction had 6 bases not matched to a gene; V was cut back by 4 bases and J by 2 bases. The CDR3 reads CASSYRGRPTDTQYF. The CDR3 DNA reads TGTGCCAGCAGTTATAGGGGGCGGCCCACAGATACGCAGTATTTT.

This chain joins TRBV9 and TRBJ2-2, with D unclear. V dropped 5 bases and J dropped 0 bases, with 2 bases sitting between them. Germline CDR1 is SGDLS and CDR2 is YYNGEE. The CDR3 runs to 12 residues. CDR3: CASSPNTGELFF. CDR3 sequence (DNA): TGTGCCAGCAGTCCGAACACCGGGGAGCTGTTTTTT.

This chain joins TRBV19 and TRBJ2-3; 7 bases are a match to TRBD2. Looked up from germline, CDR1 is LNHDA and CDR2 is SQIVND (reference sequence). Losses at the gene ends were 1 base for V and 6 bases for J; bases not matched to a gene: 7. The CDR3 sequence is 15 residues long. CDR3 in amino acids: CASSIGAGPQDTQYF. CDR3 DNA sequence: TGTGCCAGTAGTATAGGAGCGGGACCCCAGGATACGCAGTATTTT. The full variable domain, its missing parts supplied by reference TRBV19 and TRBJ2-3, is DGGITQSPKYLFRKEGQNVTLSCEQNLNHDAMYWYRQDPGQGLRLIYYSQIVNDFQKGDIAEGYSVSREKKESFPLTVTSAQKNPTAFYLCASSIGAGPQDTQYFGPGTRLTVL.

Only a few counts were recorded for this clone. The chain is built from TRBV21-1 and TRBJ2-7; the table's D call, TRBD2, has no DNA check behind it. TRBV21-1 is classified as a pseudogene. There are 14 residues in the CDR3. CDR3: CASSSCDCSYEQYF. The CDR3 DNA reads TGTGCCAGCAGCTCCTGCGACTGTTCCTACGAGCAGTACTTC.

The chain carries TRBV9 and TRBJ2-3, with TRBD2 as a possible D gene (6 bases). Germline CDR1 is SGDLS and CDR2 is YYNGEE. The length of the CDR3 is 15 residues. Trimming stripped 8 bases from V and 0 bases from J, with 16 bases between. CDR3: CASGMGTSSTDTQYF. The CDR3 DNA reads TGTGCCAGTGGGATGGGGACTTCTAGCACAGATACGCAGTATTTT.

This clone was observed a few times. This chain uses TRBV5-4 with TRBJ2-1; D gene ambiguous. The CDR3 totals 15 residues. V was trimmed by 3 bases and J by 0 bases, leaving 10 bases between them. CDR1 is SGHNT and CDR2 is YYREEE in the germline V gene (reference sequence). CDR3 sequence reads: CASSSADRSYNEQFF. The CDR3 DNA is TGTGCCAGCAGCTCCGCTGATCGCTCCTACAATGAGCAGTTCTTC.

The chain has TRBV19 and TRBJ2-7, with 7 bases identical to TRBD2. The CDR3 is 15 amino acids. Trimming at V came to 3 bases and at J to 0 bases, leaving 5 bases not matched to a gene. Germline assignment: CDR1 LNHDA and CDR2 SQIVND (reference sequence). The CDR3 sequence is CASSIASGSSYEQYF. CDR3 bases: TGTGCCAGTAGTATCGCTAGCGGATCCTCCTACGAGCAGTACTTC.

The rearrangement uses TRBV30 and TRBJ1-6, with D possibly being TRBD1 (6 bases). V was shortened by 3 bases and J by 8 bases, with 11 bases between the two germline ends. CDR1 is GTSNPN, CDR2 SVGIG, per germline (reference sequence). The CDR3 totals 13 residues. The CDR3 loop reads CAWRTRGDSPLHF. The CDR3 nucleotides are TGTGCCTGGAGGACCAGGGGTGATTCACCCCTCCACTTT.

The V gene is TRBV25-1, the J gene TRBJ2-1, with a weak D call TRBD2 (6 bases). The CDR3 spans 14 residues. The V end lost 8 bases, the J end lost 2 bases, and 13 bases lay between the germline ends. CDR1 and CDR2 (germline): MGHDK, SYGVNS. CDR3 coding DNA: TGTGCCAGCCAATCGGGCGGGGCCTACAATGAGCAGTTCTTC. It encodes CASQSGGAYNEQFF.

V and J are TRBV13 and TRBJ2-3; D is uncertain. Trimming removed 5 bases from V and 5 bases from J, with 17 bases in between. The CDR3 totals 15 residues. CDR1 is PRHDT, CDR2 FYEKMQ, per germline (reference sequence). The CDR3: CASSPPLMLGDTQYF. In nucleotides, the CDR3 is TGTGCCAGCAGCCCACCCCTGATGCTAGGAGATACGCAGTATTTT.

This chain uses TRBV30 with TRBJ2-7, with D tentatively TRBD2 (6 bases). The CDR3 consists of 12 residues. From germline, CDR1 is GTSNPN and CDR2 SVGIG (reference sequence). Trimming took 7 bases from V and 2 from J, leaving 12 bases between them. The DNA for the CDR3 is TGTGCCTCCGGCGGGATGACCTACGAGCAGTACTTC. Translation gives CASGGMTYEQYF.

The genes are TRBV4-1 and TRBJ1-4; possible D gene TRBD1, 6 bases. CDR1 and CDR2 (germline): MGHRA, YSYEKL. The CDR3 contains 17 residues. V gave up 4 bases and J gave up 8 bases, with 23 bases separating them. The CDR3 DNA sequence: TGCGCCAGCAGCCTAACGGTATTCAGGGGCGGTGGCGAAAAACTGTTTTTT. Amino acids: CASSLTVFRGGGEKLFF.

The V call is TRBV28, the J call TRBJ2-3, with a possible D match to TRBD2 (5 bases). Looked up from germline, CDR1 is MDHEN and CDR2 is SYDVKM. The CDR3 is made up of 14 amino acids. V dropped 6 bases and J dropped 0 bases, with 10 bases sitting between them. The CDR3 nucleotides read TGTGCCAGCAGGTTAGGAGGTAGCACAGATACGCAGTATTTT. It codes for CASRLGGSTDTQYF.

This clone has only one observation. The chain recombines TRBV5-1 with TRBJ2-7; TRBD1 matches 11 bases. In germline, CDR1 is SGHRS, CDR2 YFSETQ. V shed 5 bases and J 4 bases; nucleotides not matched to a gene: 5. The CDR3 extends over 14 amino acids. Here the CDR3 DNA reads TGCGCCAGCAGTTTCGGGACAGGGGGGTACGAGCAGTACTTC. It translates to CASSFGTGGYEQYF.